This is a list of T cell receptor beta chains from one sample in a study of CD8 T cells in Susac syndrome. In TCRdb, the immunoSEQ multiplex PCR reads were re-called with MiXCR into one record per CDR3 protein. The sample lists about 160,000 distinct CDR3 sequences; approximately 90% were seen once. Sequences were obtained from CD4+ T cells from PBMCs. The receptors originated from a human donor in good health. CDR3s include the opening cysteine and the closing phenylalanine or tryptophan. Fields, in order: V gene, D gene, clone size, J gene, CDR3 protein, CDR3 DNA. The D gene is left open where the match is weak. Rows may omit the clone size; those that give it use once, few, many or a size class.

V gene: TRBV5-1; D gene: -; clone size: few; J gene: TRBJ2-1; CDR3 protein: CASSFSSSTDEQFF; CDR3 DNA: TGCGCCAGCAGCTTCTCCTCAAGCACCGATGAGCAGTTCTTC
V gene: TRBV6-6; D gene: -; clone size: -; J gene: TRBJ2-1; CDR3 protein: CASSLSREYNEQFF; CDR3 DNA: TGTGCCAGCAGCCTTTCCCGGGAGTACAATGAGCAGTTCTTC
V gene: TRBV20-1; D gene: TRBD1; clone size: -; J gene: TRBJ2-1; CDR3 protein: CSAPLRDSYNEQFF; CDR3 DNA: TGCAGTGCTCCTCTCCGGGACAGCTACAATGAGCAGTTCTTC
V gene: TRBV7-2; D gene: -; clone size: -; J gene: TRBJ1-1; CDR3 protein: CASSQRGGRRSEAFF; CDR3 DNA: TGTGCCAGCAGCCAAAGGGGGGGGCGGAGGTCTGAAGCTTTCTTT
V gene: TRBV29-1; D gene: -; clone size: -; J gene: TRBJ2-7; CDR3 protein: CSHIPREGSSSYEQYF; CDR3 DNA: TGCAGCCATATTCCTCGTGAGGGCTCAAGCTCCTACGAGCAGTACTTC
V gene: TRBV7-2; D gene: -; clone size: -; J gene: TRBJ2-5; CDR3 protein: CASSLFRGSNQETQYF; CDR3 DNA: TGTGCCAGCAGCTTATTCCGTGGCAGCAACCAAGAGACCCAGTACTTC
V gene: TRBV28; D gene: -; clone size: once; J gene: TRBJ2-5; CDR3 protein: CASAGQETQYF; CDR3 DNA: TGTGCCAGCGCGGGACAAGAGACCCAGTACTTC
V gene: TRBV27; D gene: -; clone size: -; J gene: TRBJ2-7; CDR3 protein: CASSLSDGTGEQYF; CDR3 DNA: TGTGCCAGCAGTTTATCGGACGGGACGGGGGAGCAGTACTTC
V gene: TRBV7-9; D gene: -; clone size: few; J gene: TRBJ2-7; CDR3 protein: CASSPRAVSYEQYF; CDR3 DNA: TGTGCCAGCAGCCCGAGGGCAGTCTCCTACGAGCAGTACTTC
V gene: TRBV7-9; D gene: -; clone size: -; J gene: TRBJ1-5; CDR3 protein: CASSLEEIPQHF; CDR3 DNA: TGTGCCAGCAGCTTAGAAGAGATTCCCCAGCATTTT
V gene: TRBV18; D gene: TRBD2; clone size: -; J gene: TRBJ2-1; CDR3 protein: CASSPGLAGGTYNEQFF; CDR3 DNA: TGTGCCAGCTCACCGGGACTAGCGGGGGGTACCTACAATGAGCAGTTCTTC
V gene: TRBV18; D gene: -; clone size: -; J gene: TRBJ1-5; CDR3 protein: CASSPAGNQPQHF; CDR3 DNA: TGTGCCAGCTCACCAGCGGGAAATCAGCCCCAGCATTTT
V gene: TRBV2; D gene: -; clone size: -; J gene: TRBJ1-5; CDR3 protein: CASSERDENQPQHF; CDR3 DNA: TGTGCCAGCAGTGAAAGGGACGAAAATCAGCCCCAGCATTTT
V gene: TRBV29-1; D gene: -; clone size: -; J gene: TRBJ1-1; CDR3 protein: CSVDVQGGTEAFF; CDR3 DNA: TGCAGCGTTGATGTGCAGGGAGGGACTGAAGCTTTCTTT
V gene: TRBV29-1; D gene: TRBD2; clone size: -; J gene: TRBJ2-1; CDR3 protein: CSVDGLASVYNEQFF; CDR3 DNA: TGCAGCGTCGATGGACTAGCGAGCGTGTACAATGAGCAGTTCTTC
V gene: TRBV20-1; D gene: -; clone size: -; J gene: TRBJ2-3; CDR3 protein: CSARAGSTDTQYF; CDR3 DNA: TGCAGTGCTAGGGCGGGGAGCACAGATACGCAGTATTTT
V gene: TRBV27; D gene: TRBD2; clone size: -; J gene: TRBJ2-1; CDR3 protein: CASSFQLAGYNEQFF; CDR3 DNA: TGTGCCAGCAGTTTTCAGCTAGCGGGCTACAATGAGCAGTTCTTC
V gene: TRBV2; D gene: -; clone size: -; J gene: TRBJ2-1; CDR3 protein: CASRVQGVNEQFF; CDR3 DNA: TGTGCCAGCAGGGTCCAAGGGGTCAATGAGCAGTTCTTC
V gene: TRBV4-1; D gene: -; clone size: -; J gene: TRBJ1-2; CDR3 protein: CASSQDHRNYGYTF; CDR3 DNA: TGCGCCAGCAGCCAAGACCACAGAAACTATGGCTACACCTTC
V gene: TRBV20-1; D gene: -; clone size: -; J gene: TRBJ2-7; CDR3 protein: CSASGNGAYEQYF; CDR3 DNA: TGCAGTGCTAGTGGTAACGGGGCCTACGAGCAGTACTTC
V gene: TRBV2; D gene: TRBD1; clone size: -; J gene: TRBJ1-2; CDR3 protein: CASPGTGFNYGYTF; CDR3 DNA: TGTGCCAGCCCGGGGACAGGGTTTAACTATGGCTACACCTTC
V gene: TRBV21-1; D gene: -; clone size: -; J gene: TRBJ1-1; CDR3 protein: CASIQGARDLNTEAFF; CDR3 DNA: TGTGCCAGCATTCAGGGGGCGCGGGATTTGAACACTGAAGCTTTCTTT
V gene: TRBV30; D gene: -; clone size: -; J gene: TRBJ2-4; CDR3 protein: CAWSVGRLRNIQYF; CDR3 DNA: TGTGCCTGGAGTGTAGGTCGTTTGAGGAACATTCAGTACTTC
V gene: TRBV6-2/TRBV6-3; D gene: -; clone size: -; J gene: TRBJ2-3; CDR3 protein: CASSPPATDTQYF; CDR3 DNA: TGTGCCAGCAGTCCACCGGCAACAGATACGCAGTATTTT
V gene: TRBV2; D gene: -; clone size: -; J gene: TRBJ2-1; CDR3 protein: CASRPKAGPYNEQFF; CDR3 DNA: TGTGCCAGCAGGCCTAAGGCGGGGCCGTACAATGAGCAGTTCTTC
V gene: TRBV14; D gene: -; clone size: -; J gene: TRBJ2-3; CDR3 protein: CASSHWTSDTQYF; CDR3 DNA: TGTGCCAGCAGCCATTGGACATCAGATACGCAGTATTTT
V gene: TRBV7-2; D gene: -; clone size: -; J gene: TRBJ1-1; CDR3 protein: CASSLVGPSEAFF; CDR3 DNA: TGTGCCAGCAGCTTAGTAGGGCCCTCTGAAGCTTTCTTT
V gene: TRBV7-9; D gene: TRBD1; clone size: -; J gene: TRBJ2-5; CDR3 protein: CASSRQGAGETQYF; CDR3 DNA: TGTGCCAGCAGCCGACAGGGGGCAGGCGAGACCCAGTACTTC
V gene: TRBV3-1; D gene: TRBD1; clone size: -; J gene: TRBJ2-7; CDR3 protein: CASSQSGTAYEQYF; CDR3 DNA: TGTGCCAGCAGCCAATCCGGGACAGCCTACGAGCAGTACTTC
V gene: TRBV11-2; D gene: -; clone size: -; J gene: TRBJ2-3; CDR3 protein: CASSLKGASEGTDTQYF; CDR3 DNA: TGTGCCAGCAGCTTGAAAGGAGCTAGCGAAGGCACAGATACGCAGTATTTT
V gene: TRBV7-2; D gene: -; clone size: -; J gene: TRBJ1-6; CDR3 protein: CASSLWPGRGNSPLHF; CDR3 DNA: TGTGCCAGCAGCTTATGGCCGGGACGTGGCAATTCACCCCTCCACTTT
V gene: TRBV19; D gene: -; clone size: -; J gene: TRBJ1-1; CDR3 protein: CASSTQGFRAFF; CDR3 DNA: TGTGCCAGTAGTACTCAGGGGTTTCGGGCTTTCTTT
V gene: TRBV2; D gene: -; clone size: -; J gene: TRBJ1-4; CDR3 protein: CASRAQSTNEKLFF; CDR3 DNA: TGTGCCAGCAGGGCGCAGAGCACTAATGAAAAACTGTTTTTT
V gene: TRBV5-4; D gene: -; clone size: once; J gene: TRBJ2-3; CDR3 protein: CASSLATGYTDTQYF; CDR3 DNA: TGTGCCAGCAGCTTGGCGACAGGTTACACAGATACGCAGTATTTT
V gene: TRBV2; D gene: -; clone size: -; J gene: TRBJ2-2; CDR3 protein: CASSEAGELFF; CDR3 DNA: TGTGCCAGCAGTGAAGCCGGGGAGCTGTTTTTT
V gene: TRBV5-1; D gene: TRBD1; clone size: -; J gene: TRBJ1-1; CDR3 protein: CASSTTGVNTEAFF; CDR3 DNA: TGCGCCAGCAGCACGACAGGGGTAAACACTGAAGCTTTCTTT
V gene: TRBV7-9; D gene: TRBD1; clone size: -; J gene: TRBJ1-1; CDR3 protein: CASSSLGQMNTEAFF; CDR3 DNA: TGTGCCAGCAGCTCCTTGGGACAGATGAACACTGAAGCTTTCTTT
V gene: TRBV3-1; D gene: TRBD1; clone size: -; J gene: TRBJ2-5; CDR3 protein: CASSQQGEETQYF; CDR3 DNA: TGTGCCAGCAGCCAACAGGGGGAAGAGACCCAGTACTTC
V gene: TRBV12-3/TRBV12-4; D gene: TRBD1; clone size: -; J gene: TRBJ1-1; CDR3 protein: CASSRRDRNTEAFF; CDR3 DNA: TGTGCCAGCAGTCGCCGGGACAGGAACACTGAAGCTTTCTTT
V gene: TRBV11-2; D gene: TRBD1; clone size: -; J gene: TRBJ2-7; CDR3 protein: CASSDGQGRSYEQYF; CDR3 DNA: TGTGCCAGCAGCGACGGACAGGGACGGTCCTACGAGCAGTACTTC
V gene: TRBV5-1; D gene: TRBD2; clone size: -; J gene: TRBJ2-7; CDR3 protein: CASSRAGETYEQYF; CDR3 DNA: TGCGCCAGCAGCAGGGCGGGAGAAACCTACGAGCAGTACTTC
V gene: TRBV7-3; D gene: -; clone size: -; J gene: TRBJ2-7; CDR3 protein: CASSRDQGPYEQYF; CDR3 DNA: TGTGCCAGCAGCCGGGACCAGGGACCCTACGAGCAGTACTTC
V gene: TRBV3-1; D gene: -; clone size: -; J gene: TRBJ2-7; CDR3 protein: CASSLSTSSSYEQYF; CDR3 DNA: TGTGCCAGCAGCCTTTCTACTAGCTCCTCCTACGAGCAGTACTTC
V gene: TRBV7-9; D gene: -; clone size: -; J gene: TRBJ1-2; CDR3 protein: CASRDTGTSFHGYTF; CDR3 DNA: TGTGCCAGCAGAGACACCGGGACATCATTTCATGGCTACACCTTC
V gene: TRBV3-1; D gene: -; clone size: -; J gene: TRBJ2-7; CDR3 protein: CASSQDSGGTYEQYF; CDR3 DNA: TGTGCCAGCAGCCAAGACTCAGGAGGGACCTACGAGCAGTACTTC